These 5 T cell receptor beta chains share one sample of origin, sequenced in a study of T-cell memory formation after mild COVID-19 (dated by TCRdb to about 2021). Library construction relied on 5' RACE. TCRdb shows the sequencer as Illumina NovaSeq 6000. In TCRdb, the public reads were trimmed at Q25 with fastp and aligned with MiXCR, with productive beta chains retained. Duplicate CDR3 protein sequences are folded into a single record with the most common DNA and genes. The sample records a few hundred thousand distinct CDR3 sequences, over 9.5% of which are singletons. The ten largest clones represent approximately 2.8% of the sample. The sequenced sample was PBMCs or a T cell subset sorted from them (not recorded which). Receptors were obtained from a young man who had mild COVID-19 (a few samples of this study predate the infection). The sample titles of this study are shuffled in the database, so cell type and time point are left out; the donor was told from shared clones.

The chain uses TRBV5-6 and TRBJ2-5; 8 positions match TRBD2. The CDR3 spans 15 residues. V shed 4 bases and J 2 bases; nucleotides not matched to a gene: 7. The germline CDR1 and CDR2 sequences are SGHDT and YYEEEE. The CDR3 region is CASSQAGTRQETQYF. The CDR3 bases are TGTGCCAGCAGCCAGGCCGGGACTAGACAAGAGACCCAGTACTTC. Using reference TRBV5-6 and TRBJ2-5 for the parts outside the CDR3, the full variable domain is DAGVTQSPTHLIKTRGQQVTLRCSPKSGHDTVSWYQQALGQGPQFIFQYYEEEERQRGNFPDRFSGHQFPNYSSELNVNALLLGDSALYLCASSQAGTRQETQYFGPGTRLLVL.

This clonotype was observed at least ten times. The chain links TRBV11-2 to TRBJ2-3; either TRBD1 or TRBD2 may fit D (5 bases each). Germline-derived CDR1 and CDR2 are SGHAT and FQNNGV. Deletions cut 9 bases from V and 6 bases from J, with 10 bases between. CDR3 length equals 11 residues. The chain's CDR3 is CASGGSDTQYF. The CDR3 DNA sequence: TGTGCCAGTGGGGGTTCCGATACGCAGTATTTT.

V and J are TRBV4-3 and TRBJ1-5; D not certain. The CDR3 length is 16 residues. CDR1 LGHNA and CDR2 YSLEER come from the germline V gene. The V end lost 0 bases, the J end lost 5 bases, and 14 bases lay between the germline ends. CDR3 in amino acids: CASSQELRLGDQPQHF. DNA for the CDR3: TGCGCCAGCAGCCAAGAGTTGCGGCTGGGCGATCAGCCCCAGCATTTT.

J is TRBJ2-2 and V is TRBV4-3; D is uncertain. The germline gives CDR1 LGHNA, CDR2 YSLEER. This CDR3 has 14 residues. Trimming shortened V by 2 bases and J by 3 bases, and 7 bases separated the two germline ends. The CDR3 bases are TGCGCCAGCAGCCAATCGCCGGACACCGGGGAGCTGTTTTTT. It codes for CASSQSPDTGELFF.

The table lists this clonotype with a few counts. The chain employs TRBV2 and TRBJ2-2, with D perhaps TRBD1 (5 bases). The V and J ends lost 4 bases and 6 bases respectively, with 15 bases between them. This CDR3 spans 15 amino acids. The germline gives CDR1 SNHLY, CDR2 FYNNEI. CDR3 protein: CASSAAQDVAGELFF. DNA for the CDR3: TGTGCCAGCAGTGCGGCACAGGATGTAGCCGGGGAGCTGTTTTTT.